This T cell receptor beta chain was profiled in a study of blood T cell repertoires in COVID-19. The table came from immunoSEQ multiplex PCR; TCRdb's copy has only in-frame clones and leaves some out. The sample holds about 250,000 clones; 65% to 85% are singletons and the top ten take 5.5%. Sample: peripheral blood. The clonotype comes from a human donor in a cohort sampled during active COVID-19.

The CDR3 nucleotides are TGTGCCAGCAGGGCCCGGACAGGGGGCGAAAGGTACGAGCAGTACTTC. This sequence encodes CASRARTGGERYEQYF. The chain couples TRBV2 to TRBJ2-7, with TRBD1 matching 11 bases. The CDR3 has 16 amino acids. Germline lookup yields CDR1 SNHLY and CDR2 FYNNEI. The trim removed 6 bases at V and 4 bases at J, leaving 11 bases unmatched.